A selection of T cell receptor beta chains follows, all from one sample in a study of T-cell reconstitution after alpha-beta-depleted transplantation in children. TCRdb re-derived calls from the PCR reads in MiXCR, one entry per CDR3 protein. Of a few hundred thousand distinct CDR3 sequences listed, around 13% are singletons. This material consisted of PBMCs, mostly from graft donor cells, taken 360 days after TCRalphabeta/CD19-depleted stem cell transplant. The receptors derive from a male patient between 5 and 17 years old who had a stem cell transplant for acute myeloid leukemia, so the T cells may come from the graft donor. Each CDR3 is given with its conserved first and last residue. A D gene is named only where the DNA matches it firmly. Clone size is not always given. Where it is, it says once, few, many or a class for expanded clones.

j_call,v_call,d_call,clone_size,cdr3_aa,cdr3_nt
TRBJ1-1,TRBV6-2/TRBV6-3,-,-,CASSQGGSEAFF,TGTGCCAGCAGTCAGGGAGGCAGTGAAGCTTTCTTT
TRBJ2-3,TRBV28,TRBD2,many,CASSSTLGGDTQYF,TGTGCCAGCAGTTCCACCCTCGGGGGGGATACGCAGTATTTT
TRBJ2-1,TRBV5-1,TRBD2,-,CASSSEGPYRQGWGLAGSYNEQFF,TGCGCCAGCAGCTCGGAGGGCCCCTATAGACAGGGGTGGGGACTAGCGGGGTCCTACAATGAGCAGTTCTTC
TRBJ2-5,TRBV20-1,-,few,CSARQLQETQYF,TGCAGTGCTAGACAGCTTCAAGAGACCCAGTACTTC
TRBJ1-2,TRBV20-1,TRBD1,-,CSAQGDSNGYTF,TGCAGTGCTCAGGGGGATAGTAATGGCTACACCTTC
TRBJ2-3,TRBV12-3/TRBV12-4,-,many,CASSLPGVSSTDTQYF,TGTGCCAGCAGTCTCCCCGGAGTTTCTAGCACAGATACGCAGTATTTT
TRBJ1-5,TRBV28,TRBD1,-,CASDAFGQGNQPQHF,TGTGCCAGTGACGCCTTCGGACAGGGAAATCAGCCCCAGCATTTT
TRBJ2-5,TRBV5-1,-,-,CASSTGTVQETQYF,TGCGCCAGCAGCACTGGGACTGTCCAAGAGACCCAGTACTTC
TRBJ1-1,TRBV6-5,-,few,CASSYSRQGWTEAFF,TGTGCCAGCAGTTACTCGCGGCAGGGATGGACTGAAGCTTTCTTT
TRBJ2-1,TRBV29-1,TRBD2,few,CSSRLAGHSYNEQFF,TGCAGCTCCCGACTAGCGGGACACTCCTACAATGAGCAGTTCTTC
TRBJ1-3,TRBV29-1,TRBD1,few,CSGKGTGALLTGNTIYF,TGCAGCGGTAAAGGGACAGGGGCACTCCTTACTGGAAACACCATATATTTT
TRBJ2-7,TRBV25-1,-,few,CASSDLVIYEQYF,TGTGCCAGCAGTGACCTAGTGATTTACGAGCAGTACTTC
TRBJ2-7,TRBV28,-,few,CASSLYRTRTYEQYF,TGTGCCAGCAGTTTGTACCGGACACGTACCTACGAGCAGTACTTC
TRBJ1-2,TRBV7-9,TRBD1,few,CASSLGTGVYTF,TGTGCCAGCAGCTTAGGGACAGGAGTATACACCTTC
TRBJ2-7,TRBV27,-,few,CASSPGVAGSYEQYF,TGTGCCAGCAGCCCGGGAGTAGCAGGCTCCTACGAGCAGTACTTC
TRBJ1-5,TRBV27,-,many,CASSFFGVDQPQHF,TGTGCCAGCAGTTTCTTTGGGGTCGATCAGCCCCAGCATTTT
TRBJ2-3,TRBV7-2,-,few,CASSPGGYTDTQYF,TGTGCCAGCAGCCCCGGAGGGTACACAGATACGCAGTATTTT
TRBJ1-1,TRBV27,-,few,CASSLGQSNTEAFF,TGTGCCAGCAGTCTAGGACAGTCTAACACTGAAGCTTTCTTT
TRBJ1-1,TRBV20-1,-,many,CRASPAYALNTEAFF,TGCAGGGCTAGTCCTGCCTACGCCTTGAACACTGAAGCTTTCTTT
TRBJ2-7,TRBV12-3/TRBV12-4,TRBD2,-,CASSAGLAGGPYAEQYF,TGTGCCAGCAGTGCGGGACTAGCGGGAGGGCCATATGCCGAGCAGTACTTC
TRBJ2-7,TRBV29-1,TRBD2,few,CSVDRTSGRDPREQYF,TGCAGCGTTGACCGGACTAGCGGGAGGGACCCAAGAGAGCAGTACTTC
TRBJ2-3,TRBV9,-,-,CASSVVGGPTDTQYF,TGTGCCAGCAGCGTAGTGGGCGGCCCGACAGATACGCAGTATTTT
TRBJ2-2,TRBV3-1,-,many,CASSQHPSSGELFF,TGTGCCAGCAGCCAACACCCCAGTTCCGGGGAGCTGTTTTTT
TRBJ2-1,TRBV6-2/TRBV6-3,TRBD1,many,CASSSTSYRGTGYNEQFF,TGTGCCAGCAGTTCCACCTCCTACAGGGGAACGGGCTACAATGAGCAGTTCTTC
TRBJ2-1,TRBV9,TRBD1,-,CASSPRTGNEQFF,TGTGCCAGCAGCCCAAGGACAGGGAATGAGCAGTTCTTC
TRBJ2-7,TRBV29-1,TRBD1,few,CSVGGQFSYEQYF,TGCAGCGTTGGGGGACAGTTCTCCTACGAGCAGTACTTC
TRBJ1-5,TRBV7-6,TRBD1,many,CASSPTGRESNQPQHF,TGTGCCAGCAGCCCGACAGGGAGGGAGAGCAATCAGCCCCAGCATTTT
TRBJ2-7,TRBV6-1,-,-,CASIQIGGQRDSYSYEQYF,TGTGCCAGCATCCAAATTGGGGGACAGCGGGATTCCTACTCCTACGAGCAGTACTTC
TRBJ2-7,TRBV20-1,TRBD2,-,CSARGGSGRVEQYF,TGCAGTGCTAGAGGAGGGAGCGGGAGGGTCGAGCAGTACTTC
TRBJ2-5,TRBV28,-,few,CASSLGARSLQETQYF,TGTGCCAGCAGTTTAGGGGCTCGTTCCCTTCAAGAGACCCAGTACTTC
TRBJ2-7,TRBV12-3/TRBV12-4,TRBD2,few,CASRGLAGGYEQYF,TGTGCCAGCAGGGGACTAGCGGGAGGCTACGAGCAGTACTTC
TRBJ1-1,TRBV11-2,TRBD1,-,CASSPQFRGPLNTEAFF,TGTGCCAGCAGCCCCCAATTCAGGGGGCCGTTGAACACTGAAGCTTTCTTT
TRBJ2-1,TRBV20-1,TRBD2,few,CSARDASGLFYNEQFF,TGCAGTGCTAGAGATGCTAGCGGTCTATTCTACAATGAGCAGTTCTTC
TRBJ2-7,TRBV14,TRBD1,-,CASSHRTGQYEEYF,TGTGCCAGCAGTCATCGGACAGGACAATACGAGGAGTACTTC
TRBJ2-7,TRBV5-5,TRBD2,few,CASRLGVWTSGATYEQYF,TGTGCCAGCAGGTTGGGAGTATGGACTAGCGGTGCGACCTACGAGCAGTACTTC
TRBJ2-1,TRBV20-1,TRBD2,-,CSAEGLAGRDNEQFF,TGCAGTGCCGAGGGACTAGCGGGAAGAGACAATGAGCAGTTCTTC
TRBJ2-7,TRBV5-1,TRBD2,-,CATRLAESHSYEQYF,TGCGCCACCCGACTAGCGGAGTCTCACTCCTACGAGCAGTACTTC
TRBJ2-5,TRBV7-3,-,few,CASSRGAHETQYF,TGTGCCAGCAGCAGAGGGGCGCATGAGACCCAGTACTTC
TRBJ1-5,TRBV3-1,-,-,CASSQGYPDNQPQHF,TGTGCCAGCAGCCAAGGGTACCCGGACAATCAGCCCCAGCATTTT
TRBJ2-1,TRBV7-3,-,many,CASSLRLNNEQFF,TGCGCCAGCAGCTTGAGGCTCAACAATGAGCAGTTCTTC
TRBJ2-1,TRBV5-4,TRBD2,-,CASSLGRTSGSEQFF,TGTGCCAGCAGCTTGGGTAGGACTAGCGGGAGTGAGCAGTTCTTC